The T cell receptor (beta chain) described here comes from a study of blood T cell repertoires in COVID-19 (dated by TCRdb to about 2020). Regarding the research as a whole: Samples covering the acute and convalescent phases of COVID-19 were provided by collaborators in the United States, Italy and Spain. Subjects who had been exposed to COVID-19, were actively infected with it, or had recovered from it provided the deeply sampled blood TCRbeta repertoires that made up the dataset. The repertoires were released in a freely available public database intended as a resource for research on the immune response to SARS-CoV-2. The samples were drawn from the first 160 participants of the ongoing ImmuneRACE study and from under 1,500 subjects provided by 6 global collaborators. A de-identified subject ID, COVID-19 status, age in years and sex were almost always included in the sample metadata. HLA class I and class II types, where available, came from metadata supplied by the sample provider rather than from assay-based typing. The prospective study material was composed of cDNA or gDNA derived from T cells, B-cell-depleted T cells, or PBMCs.

TCRbeta CDR3 regions were amplified from genomic DNA by means of the immunoSEQ Assay, a bias-controlled multiplex PCR. Per the source publication's procedure: Nucleated cell counts per sample were estimated from amplification of reference gene primers within the assay. To quantify the absolute abundance of each unique TCRbeta CDR3 rearrangement, sequence reads were collapsed and filtered. For each sample, productive Simpson clonality was calculated as the square root of Simpson's diversity index across productive rearrangements. Sourced from immuneACCESS, this table was stored by TCRdb with only in-frame sequences that have V and J called. A share of the clones is absent; for the studies checked, an unresolved V gene accounts for under half, and the remainder has no known explanation. That table supplies the V and J calls and clone size; D and trimming were determined from the DNA. For this sample there are roughly 97,000 clones; approximately 80% appear just once. The ten largest account for 6.5% to 9% of the sample.

Beyond this particular receptor, the publication reports: Clinical and demographic metadata were provided uncurated, with the amount varying by source and participant.

Remarks on this clone: The antigen it binds to is not known. Nothing much larger sits one base from this clone, and base qualities are not available.

Collaborating institutions collected whole blood in K2EDTA tubes following their own protocols. For TCRbeta analysis, collaborators shipped samples as frozen whole blood, isolated PBMCs, or DNA extracted from either of those sample types. The source of this sequence is a man in his sixties or seventies with acute or convalescent COVID-19. Sequences were obtained from peripheral blood.

The CDR3 region reads CASSRHPNRVRGTEAFF. In nucleotides, the sequence is TGTGCCAGCAGTAGGCACCCGAACAGGGTTAGGGGGACTGAAGCTTTCTTT. This chain joins TRBV27 to TRBJ1-1; TRBD1 is perhaps the D gene, given 6 matching bases. CDR1 and CDR2 were assigned from the germline V gene (reference sequence) as MNHEY and SMNVEV. Trimming removed 5 bases from V and 5 bases from J, leaving 24 bases between the germline ends. Taken from cysteine to phenylalanine, the CDR3 has 17 residues. Just the 51-base CDR3 DNA is kept, in frame starting at base 1.